This T cell receptor beta chain was observed in a study of OX40 agonist ivuxolimab in advanced cancers. Study as a whole: The patients received ivuxolimab by intravenous route every 2 weeks at 0.01 to 10 mg/kg. Earlier treatment with anti-PD-1, anti-PD-L1 or anti-CTLA-4 was permitted, and about 40% had received some. General observations from the study: CD8+ T cells showed, on average, more clonal expansion than CD4+ cells. Clonal expansion among partial responders at 0.1-3.0 mg/kg ranked near the lowest.

Assay used: immunoSEQ multiplex PCR; TCRdb lists only in-frame clones, some missing. The sample lists about 16,000 clones, about nine tenths occurring once. V gave up 2 bases and J gave up 4 bases; unmatched junction bases: 4. Germline CDR1 MGHRA, CDR2 YSYEKL. The CDR3 is made up of 18 amino acids. As regards this clone: The antigen remains undetermined.

The source of this sequence is an adult with an advanced solid tumor such as melanoma, head and neck, liver or kidney cancer. This material consisted of CD4+ or CD8+ T cells sorted from blood, taken in a trial of the OX40 agonist ivuxolimab. The chain is built from TRBV4-1 and TRBJ2-2, with 16 bases that match TRBD2. The CDR3 DNA sequence: TGCGCCAGCAGCCAACCGGGACTAGCGGGAGGGGTCACCGGGGAGCTGTTTTTT. This encodes CASSQPGLAGGVTGELFF.